This T cell receptor beta chain was sequenced in a study of cytomegalovirus exposure and HLA in healthy donors. As regards this clone: The antigen is not known.

Study-level points and caveats: The authors reported that TCR beta sequences could predict HLA-A and HLA-B alleles. These predictions were accurate for most subjects in the first cohort.

The V end was cut by 5 bases, the J end by 8 bases, with 18 bases between. The CDR3 is made up of 14 amino acids. Germline CDR1 MDHEN, CDR2 SYDVKM. Primers: 60 Vbeta forward and 13 Jbeta reverse. TCRdb's copy holds only in-frame clones and misses some; the assay was immunoSEQ multiplex PCR. The sample lists around 150,000 clones, around 81% occurring once. This receptor was identified in a woman aged 50 to 65 in good health and CMV-seronegative. This chain connects TRBV28 to TRBJ1-2; D is perhaps TRBD1 (6 bases). The material sequenced was PBMCs. CDR3 nucleotides: TGTGCCAGCAGTGAATCGAGGGGGGGGAACGGCTACACCTTC. Amino acid sequence: CASSESRGGNGYTF.